The next 32 T cell receptor beta chains were all read from a single sample in a study of blood T cell repertoires in COVID-19. Repertoires were generated with immunoSEQ multiplex PCR, while TCRdb's copy carries only in-frame clones and drops some. The sample lists about 440,000 clones; about 92% were seen once. Material: PBMCs or T cells enriched from blood (not recorded which). These receptors were taken from a man aged 18 to 30 who had recovered from COVID-19.

The genes are TRBV3-1 (or the pseudogene TRBV3-2) and TRBJ2-7; 7 bases agree with TRBD2. Losses at the gene ends were 4 bases for V and 3 bases for J; bases not matched to a gene: 9. Germline lookup yields CDR1 LGHDT and CDR2 YNNKEL (reference sequence). The CDR3 covers 15 residues. CDR3 in DNA: TGTGCCAGCAGCCCCCAGCGGCGGGAGCACTACGAGCAGTACTTC. Translation: CASSPQRREHYEQYF.

This clone was observed once. The V and J genes are TRBV4-1 and TRBJ1-5, with D perhaps matching TRBD1 (6 bases). V was clipped by 0 bases and J by 0 bases, with 18 bases between them. Germline V gives CDR1 MGHRA, CDR2 YSYEKL. The CDR3 contains 19 residues. The chain's CDR3 is CASSQDRAPIQGSNQPQHF. The CDR3 DNA reads as TGCGCCAGCAGCCAAGATAGGGCCCCAATACAGGGTAGCAATCAGCCCCAGCATTTT.

Remarks on this clone: This sample also contains other DNA sequences that code for the same CDR3. This CDR3 is CASSPGTVSNQPQHF. Here the CDR3 DNA reads TGTGCCAGCAGCCCCGGGACAGTTAGCAATCAGCCCCAGCATTTT. The V gene is TRBV27, the J gene TRBJ1-5; 7 bases match TRBD1. Germline loops: CDR1 MNHEY, CDR2 SMNVEV (reference sequence). The CDR3 has 15 residues. Germline trimming cut 6 bases from V and 0 bases from J; bases unmatched to any gene: 5.

This chain links TRBV19 with TRBJ1-1, with 8 bases matching TRBD1. With 6 bases clipped from V and 1 base from J, the junction kept 7 bases outside the gene matches. The germline V gene has CDR1 LNHDA and CDR2 SQIVND (reference sequence). The CDR3 has 15 residues. This CDR3 is CASRKDRAANTEAFF. In DNA, the CDR3 is TGTGCCAGTAGAAAGGACAGGGCTGCGAACACTGAAGCTTTCTTT.

The chain combines TRBV6-5 with TRBJ2-4; D call uncertain. This CDR3 has 13 amino acids. Trimming took 0 bases from V and 5 from J, leaving 5 bases between them. Germline-derived CDR1 and CDR2 are MNHEY and SVGAGI. CDR3 residues: CASSYSAENIQYF. DNA of the CDR3: TGTGCCAGCAGTTACTCGGCGGAAAACATTCAGTACTTC.

The V gene is TRBV29-1, the J gene TRBJ1-4; maybe TRBD1 (6 bases). This CDR3 spans 14 amino acids. V lost 4 bases and J 4 bases, leaving 13 bases between the germline ends. Germline V gene lookup returns CDR1 SQVTM and CDR2 ANQGSEA. CDR3 sequence (DNA): TGCAGCGTTGGAGAACAGGGCTATAATGAAAAACTGTTTTTT. Its protein product is CSVGEQGYNEKLFF.

This clone was counted a single time. This sequence joins TRBV6-6 and TRBJ2-2, with 11 bases fitting TRBD1. V dropped 0 bases and J dropped 5; count of bases not matched to a gene: 2. The CDR3 is 16 amino acids. CDR1 and CDR2 (germline): MNHNY, SVGAGI (reference sequence). The CDR3 DNA sequence: TGTGCCAGCAGTTACTCCGGGACAGGGGGGACCGGGGAGCTGTTTTTT. Translating gives CASSYSGTGGTGELFF.

This chain links TRBV18 with TRBJ1-4; no firm D call. Germline V CDR1 and CDR2: KGHSH, LQKENI. Trimming removed 5 bases at V and 4 bases at J, with 14 bases between. This CDR3 has 15 residues. The CDR3 reads CASSDTASVNEKLFF. As DNA, the CDR3 is TGTGCCAGCTCAGATACGGCCAGCGTTAATGAAAAACTGTTTTTT.

The chain recombines TRBV19 with TRBJ2-7, with unresolved D. The CDR3 has 14 residues. V lost 3 bases and J lost 2, with 11 bases in between. Germline V lookup: CDR1 LNHDA, CDR2 SQIVND (reference sequence). The CDR3 sequence is CASSMGGQTYEQYF. For the CDR3, the DNA is TGTGCCAGTAGTATGGGTGGGCAGACCTACGAGCAGTACTTC.

This clone was seen only a few times. This sequence joins TRBV6-1 and TRBJ2-7; D uncertain. Germline lookup yields CDR1 MNHNS and CDR2 SASEGT. The CDR3 loop spans 13 amino acids. V dropped 2 bases and J dropped 7 bases, with 12 bases sitting between them. The CDR3 is CASSESLGVEQYF. Written as DNA, the CDR3 is TGTGCCAGCAGTGAAAGTTTGGGCGTGGAGCAGTACTTC.

V and J are TRBV27 and TRBJ2-3; 8 positions match TRBD1. The CDR3 runs to 15 residues. Looked up from germline, CDR1 is MNHEY and CDR2 is SMNVEV (reference sequence). V lost 5 bases and J lost 2; bases outside the gene matches: 6. The CDR3, as DNA: TGTGCCAGCAGTAGGGGGACAGGTCCCACAGATACGCAGTATTTT. Protein product: CASSRGTGPTDTQYF.

V and J are TRBV29-1 and TRBJ2-1; 8 positions match TRBD2. CDR1 and CDR2 (germline): SQVTM, ANQGSEA. V lost 7 bases and J lost 2; bases outside the gene matches: 7. This CDR3 region has 14 residues. The DNA for the CDR3 is TGCAGCGCCGCCTGGACTAGCCCCTACAATGAGCAGTTCTTC. Protein: CSAAWTSPYNEQFF.

The chain joins TRBV10-1 to TRBJ2-3; TRBD2 aligns across 8 bases. Germline assignment: CDR1 WNHNN and CDR2 SYGVQD (reference sequence). Germline trimming cut 6 bases from V and 5 bases from J; bases unmatched to any gene: 10. The CDR3 runs 15 residues. CDR3 DNA: TGCGCCAGCAGCGAGGGAGGGGGACTAGGAGATACGCAGTATTTT. It yields the protein CASSEGGGLGDTQYF.

J is TRBJ2-5 and V is TRBV10-1; 9 positions match TRBD2. Germline V gene sequence: CDR1 WNHNN, CDR2 SYGVQD (reference sequence). With 5 bases clipped from V and 10 bases from J, the junction kept 8 bases outside the gene matches. The CDR3 is 13 amino acids. The CDR3 here is CASSNGLAKVQYF. In DNA form, the CDR3 reads TGCGCCAGCAGTAACGGACTAGCGAAAGTCCAGTACTTC.

A word on this clone: Sequence at one end of the junction differs from germline and may be a read error. The J gene is TRBJ1-3, the V gene TRBV12-5; D unresolved. The CDR3 loop spans 11 amino acids. CDR1 LGHNT and CDR2 FRNRAP come from the germline V gene. The CDR3 bases are TGTGCTAGTGGAGTTGGGCAGCCTTCGGAATTT. The encoded protein is CASGVGQPSEF.

In its sample, this clone was seen a few times. A much larger clone lies a single base off, so this may be a read error. V and J are TRBV5-6 and TRBJ1-2, with TRBD1 matching over 7 bases. Germline V CDR1 and CDR2: SGHDT, YYEEEE. With V trimmed by 7 bases and J by 3 bases, 3 bases remained unmatched. There are 12 residues in the CDR3. Here the CDR3 reads CASSGTDYGYTF. The CDR3 bases are TGTGCCAGCTCCGGGACAGACTATGGCTACACCTTC.

This rearrangement joins TRBV20-1 to TRBJ2-3; 8 bases line up with TRBD2. The germline CDR1 and CDR2 sequences are DFQATT and SNEGSKA (reference sequence). Trimming took 3 bases from V and 3 from J; bases not matched to a gene: 8. The length of the CDR3 is 15 residues. The CDR3 bases are TGCAGTGCTAGTGCACGGGGGGGCCAGACAGATACGCAGTATTTT. It is translated as CSASARGGQTDTQYF.

The rearrangement uses TRBV9 and TRBJ1-2; tentative D call: TRBD1 (5 bases). Trimming pared 0 bases from V and 6 bases from J, leaving 12 bases between. The germline CDR1 and CDR2 sequences are SGDLS and YYNGEE. The CDR3 spans 14 residues. CDR3 nucleotides: TGTGCCAGCAGCGTAGGGGGAGGGGCGGATGGCTACACCTTC. This encodes CASSVGGGADGYTF.

J is TRBJ1-5 and V is TRBV18; the match to TRBD1 covers 7 bases. This CDR3 region has 17 residues. V dropped 2 bases and J dropped 7; count of bases not matched to a gene: 14. Germline CDR1 KGHSH, CDR2 LQKENI. The CDR3 DNA sequence: TGTGCCAGCTCACCATCATTATCGACAGGGCGAGAGCAGCCCCAGCATTTT. Amino acids: CASSPSLSTGREQPQHF.

The chain uses TRBV6-5 and TRBJ1-2; tentatively, D is TRBD1 (5 bases). The V end was cut by 7 bases, the J end by 5 bases, with 14 bases between. Germline V CDR1 and CDR2: MNHEY, SVGAGI. This CDR3 contains 13 residues. CDR3: CASTSGKSYGYTF. In nucleotides, the CDR3 is TGTGCCAGCACATCAGGGAAGAGTTATGGCTACACCTTC.

The rearrangement links TRBV4-1 to TRBJ1-3; TRBD1 matches at 7 bases. From germline, CDR1 is MGHRA and CDR2 YSYEKL. The CDR3 length is 18 residues. Trimming cost V 3 bases and J 0 bases; bases outside gene matches: 11. CDR3 bases: TGCGCCAGCAGCCAGAGAAGTACAGGGGCCCTCTCTGGAAACACCATATATTTT. Translation: CASSQRSTGALSGNTIYF.

The chain is built from TRBV28 and TRBJ2-1, with TRBD2 matching 7 bases. Germline V CDR1 and CDR2: MDHEN, SYDVKM. V shed 1 base and J 8 bases; nucleotides not matched to a gene: 5. The CDR3 contains 14 residues. This chain's CDR3 is CASSLYQRGDEQFF. The CDR3 DNA sequence: TGTGCCAGCAGTTTATACCAGCGGGGCGATGAGCAGTTCTTC. The full variable domain, its missing parts supplied by reference TRBV28 and TRBJ2-1, is DVKVTQSSRYLVKRTGEKVFLECVQDMDHENMFWYRQDPGLGLRLIYFSYDVKMKEKGDIPEGYSVSREKKERFSLILESASTNQTSMYLCASSLYQRGDEQFFGPGTRLTVL.

The genes are TRBV7-9 and TRBJ2-3; a weak D match, TRBD2 (6 bases). Germline CDR1 is SEHNR and CDR2 is FQNEAQ (reference sequence). This CDR3 spans 15 amino acids. Trimming took 1 base from V and 9 from J, leaving 17 bases between them. The CDR3: CASSLGVSPGVTQYF. CDR3 DNA sequence: TGTGCCAGCAGCTTAGGTGTTAGCCCGGGGGTGACGCAGTATTTT.

CDR3 sequence: CASSRGQAANSDTQYF. CDR3 DNA sequence: TGTGCCAGTAGCAGGGGACAGGCCGCAAATTCAGATACGCAGTATTTT. This chain joins TRBV19 and TRBJ2-3, with TRBD1 matching over 8 bases. This CDR3 has 16 amino acids. Germline-derived CDR1 and CDR2 are LNHDA and SQIVND (reference sequence). Trimming at V came to 6 bases and at J to 4 bases, leaving 12 bases not matched to a gene.

The rearrangement uses TRBV28 and TRBJ2-2; TRBD2 might be the D (6 bases). V lost 7 bases, J lost 4 bases, and 10 bases lay in between. The CDR3 loop spans 13 amino acids. Germline V gene lookup returns CDR1 MDHEN and CDR2 SYDVKM. CDR3 sequence: CASTSGFTGELFF. The CDR3 DNA follows: TGTGCCAGCACAAGCGGGTTCACCGGGGAGCTGTTTTTT.

The chain is built from TRBV27 and TRBJ2-1; 10 bases agree with TRBD1. The trim removed 6 bases at V and 4 bases at J, leaving 6 bases unmatched. Germline V gene data show CDR1 as MNHEY and CDR2 as SMNVEV (reference sequence). CDR3 size: 15 residues. CDR3 in amino acids: CASRKGQGTYNEQFF. CDR3 coding DNA: TGTGCCAGCAGGAAGGGACAGGGGACTTACAATGAGCAGTTCTTC.

The chain uses TRBV25-1 and TRBJ1-2, with 7 bases aligning to TRBD1. The germline gives CDR1 MGHDK, CDR2 SYGVNS. The CDR3 totals 13 residues. Unmatched junction bases numbered 5, after V lost 3 bases and J lost 7 bases. The CDR3 loop is CASSDPGGAGYTF. CDR3 coding DNA: TGTGCCAGCAGTGATCCAGGGGGTGCTGGCTACACCTTC.

The chain employs TRBV28 and TRBJ2-2; 7 bases are shared with TRBD1. CDR3 size: 16 residues. Trimming at V came to 5 bases and at J to 4 bases, leaving 10 bases not matched to a gene. Germline values: CDR1 MDHEN, CDR2 SYDVKM. Here the CDR3 DNA reads TGTGCCAGCAGTCCCCGGAAGGGGGCGGGCACCGGGGAGCTGTTTTTT. Its protein is CASSPRKGAGTGELFF. Full variable domain (outside the CDR3, taken from reference TRBV28 and TRBJ2-2): DVKVTQSSRYLVKRTGEKVFLECVQDMDHENMFWYRQDPGLGLRLIYFSYDVKMKEKGDIPEGYSVSREKKERFSLILESASTNQTSMYLCASSPRKGAGTGELFFGEGSRLTVL.

The chain uses TRBV12-3 or TRBV12-4 and TRBJ1-4; D remains ambiguous. Trimming shortened V by 6 bases and J by 8 bases, and 10 bases separated the two germline ends. This CDR3 is 12 amino acids long. The CDR3 loop is CASSPGGEKLFF. The CDR3 DNA follows: TGTGCCAGCAGCCCAGGAGGGGAAAAACTGTTTTTT.

This sequence joins TRBV28 and TRBJ2-5, with TRBD1 as a possible D gene (5 bases). V was cut by 6 bases and J by 4 bases, with 9 bases left in between. Germline V CDR1 and CDR2: MDHEN, SYDVKM. There are 12 residues in the CDR3. Here the CDR3 reads CASSRETETQYF. CDR3 nucleotides: TGTGCCAGCAGCAGGGAAACAGAGACCCAGTACTTC.

This clone has only one observation. The rearrangement uses TRBV27 and TRBJ2-3; a weak D match, TRBD2 (7 bases). The germline V gene encodes CDR1 MNHEY and CDR2 SMNVEV (reference sequence). V was shortened by 0 bases and J by 4 bases, with 11 bases between the two germline ends. The CDR3 has 15 amino acids. CDR3 in amino acids: CASSLSVGGADTQYF. CDR3 coding DNA: TGTGCCAGCAGTTTATCAGTAGGGGGGGCAGATACGCAGTATTTT.

The V and J genes are TRBV2 and TRBJ1-5, with TRBD1 matching over 9 bases. V lost 10 bases to trimming and J lost 7 bases; unmatched junction nucleotides: 8. Per germline, CDR1 SNHLY and CDR2 FYNNEI. The CDR3 totals 13 residues. The CDR3 DNA is TGTGCCATTACACAGGGGGCGGAACAGCCCCAGCATTTT. Protein sequence: CAITQGAEQPQHF.